The 18 T cell receptor beta chains given below trace back to one sample, sequenced in a study of T-cell reconstitution after alpha-beta-depleted transplantation in children. The authors prepared the TCRbeta library with unique molecular identifiers. One entry per CDR3 protein, called by TCRdb with MiXCR from the PCR reads. The table lists 150,000 to 250,000 distinct CDR3 sequences, about 15% of them singletons. This specimen was PBMCs from the stem cell graft donor, taken from the stem cell graft. These receptors were obtained from a human donor who donated a stem cell graft to a child with acute lymphoblastic leukemia.

This clonotype showed up many times. The chain has TRBV7-8 and TRBJ2-5; D is uncertain. CDR1 is SGHVS and CDR2 is FQNEAQ in the germline V gene. The length of the CDR3 is 11 residues. Trimming left V 1 base short and J 7 bases short, with 4 bases between. The CDR3 DNA is TGTGCCAGCAGCTTAGGGGGGACCCAGTACTTC. Its translation: CASSLGGTQYF. Filled out from reference TRBV7-8 and TRBJ2-5, the complete variable domain reads GAGVSQSPRYKVAKRGQDVALRCDPISGHVSLFWYQQALGQGPEFLTYFQNEAQLDKSGLPSDRFFAERPEGSVSTLKIQRTQQEDSAVYLCASSLGGTQYFGPGTRLLVL.

This clonotype was observed at least ten times. V and J are TRBV5-1 and TRBJ1-5, with D possibly being TRBD1 (5 bases). The CDR3 runs to 15 residues. The germline V and J ends were trimmed by 4 bases and 3 bases, with 14 bases remaining between them. Germline V lookup: CDR1 SGHRS, CDR2 YFSETQ. CDR3: CASSPGVRDNQPQHF. CDR3 DNA: TGCGCCAGCAGCCCGGGGGTAAGGGACAATCAGCCCCAGCATTTT. Supplemented by reference TRBV5-1 and TRBJ1-5, the full variable domain reads KAGVTQTPRYLIKTRGQQVTLSCSPISGHRSVSWYQQTPGQGLQFLFEYFSETQRNKGNFPGRFSGRQFSNSRSEMNVSTLELGDSALYLCASSPGVRDNQPQHFGDGTRLSIL.

The chain is built from TRBV7-9 and TRBJ1-3; D gene ambiguous. This CDR3 has 16 amino acids. Germline V lookup: CDR1 SEHNR, CDR2 FQNEAQ (reference sequence). Trimming removed 5 bases at V and 0 bases at J, with 14 bases between. The CDR3 DNA follows: TGTGCCAGCAGCCCGCGGACGGCAAGCTCTGGAAACACCATATATTTT. It codes for CASSPRTASSGNTIYF.

This clonotype was seen only a few times. The rearrangement joins TRBV5-1 to TRBJ1-1; 9 bases map to TRBD1. CDR3 length: 15 residues. The V segment lost 4 bases and the J segment 0 bases; nucleotides outside the gene matches: 4. From germline, CDR1 is SGHRS and CDR2 YFSETQ. CDR3 nucleotides: TGCGCCAGCAGCATAAGGACAGGGGTGAACACTGAAGCTTTCTTT. It codes for CASSIRTGVNTEAFF.

This clonotype was seen at least ten times. The rearrangement joins TRBV5-1 to TRBJ2-1, with 7 positions matching TRBD2. After removal of 5 bases from V and 2 bases from J, the junction contained 7 bases not matched to a gene. Germline values: CDR1 SGHRS, CDR2 YFSETQ. The CDR3 spans 15 residues. This CDR3 is CASRPWEGPYNEQFF. For the CDR3, the DNA is TGCGCCAGCAGGCCCTGGGAGGGGCCCTACAATGAGCAGTTCTTC.

This clonotype appeared many times. The chain recombines TRBV5-1 with TRBJ2-1; no definite D call. Looked up from germline, CDR1 is SGHRS and CDR2 is YFSETQ. The CDR3 runs 15 residues. V shed 0 bases and J shed 2 bases, with 9 bases lying between them. The CDR3 loop reads CASSLEGRTYNEQFF. CDR3 nucleotide sequence: TGCGCCAGCAGCTTGGAGGGTAGGACCTACAATGAGCAGTTCTTC.

In its sample, this clonotype was seen many times. The chain couples TRBV12-3 or TRBV12-4 to TRBJ2-1; 8 bases map to TRBD2. The ends lost 6 bases at V and 2 bases at J; junction bases unmatched: 12. The CDR3 covers 17 residues. The CDR3 is CASSRFSGSATYNEQFF. DNA of the CDR3: TGTGCCAGCAGCCGATTCAGCGGGAGCGCCACCTACAATGAGCAGTTCTTC.

Ten or more counts support this clonotype. The V and J genes are TRBV12-3 or TRBV12-4 and TRBJ2-3; D remains ambiguous. The length of the CDR3 is 13 residues. Trimming took 6 bases from V and 1 from J, leaving 8 bases between them. Written as DNA, the CDR3 is TGTGCCAGCAGCCCCCTCGGCACAGATACGCAGTATTTT. Protein product: CASSPLGTDTQYF.

This clonotype was recorded at least ten times. This rearrangement joins TRBV10-2 to TRBJ2-5; the match to TRBD2 covers 9 bases. The CDR3 length is 14 residues. The V gene end was trimmed by 4 bases and the J gene end by 5 bases; junction bases not matched to a gene: 5. Germline CDR1 WSHSY, CDR2 SAAADI. CDR3 sequence (DNA): TGCGCCAGCAGTGCTAGCGGGGCGGCGGAGACCCAGTACTTC. Residues: CASSASGAAETQYF.

The chain couples TRBV30 to TRBJ2-3, with D perhaps TRBD2 (6 bases). CDR3 length: 13 residues. The germline V and J ends were trimmed by 1 base and 1 base, with 6 bases remaining between them. Germline CDR1 is GTSNPN and CDR2 is SVGIG (reference sequence). CDR3 in amino acids: CAWSASGTDTQYF. The CDR3, as DNA: TGTGCCTGGAGTGCTAGCGGCACAGATACGCAGTATTTT.

As regards this clonotype: One junction end does not reproduce the germline sequence, and a read error may be involved. The V and J genes are TRBV6-1 and TRBJ2-2; 9 nucleotides line up with TRBD1. The CDR3 loop spans 16 amino acids. CDR1 and CDR2 (germline): MNHNS, SASEGT. The CDR3 bases are TGTGCCAGCAGAGAGCTCCCGGGACAGGGAACCGGGGACCTGTTTTTT. Its protein product is CASRELPGQGTGDLFF.

About this clonotype itself: Since a much larger clone is just one base distant, this may be a read error. The chain recombines TRBV12-3 or TRBV12-4 with TRBJ2-1; 10 bases agree with TRBD2. This CDR3 has 15 amino acids. CDR3 residues: CVSSDQTSGLNEQFF. The CDR3 DNA follows: TGTGTCAGCAGTGACCAGACTAGCGGGCTAAATGAGCAGTTCTTC.

This clonotype was seen repeatedly, ten times or more. V usage is TRBV7-9 and J usage is TRBJ2-7, with D tentatively TRBD1 (5 bases). The V gene's germline CDR1 is SEHNR and CDR2 FQNEAQ (reference sequence). This CDR3 spans 13 amino acids. V lost 6 bases to trimming and J lost 0 bases, with 9 bases between them. This CDR3 reads CASRPDSSYEQYF. For the CDR3, the DNA is TGTGCCAGCAGACCCGACAGCTCCTACGAGCAGTACTTC.

This clonotype occurred many times. This chain joins TRBV6-1 and TRBJ1-6; TRBD1 is a possible D gene (5 bases). Germline V gives CDR1 MNHNS, CDR2 SASEGT. This CDR3 contains 15 residues. Trimming shortened V by 5 bases and J by 7 bases, and 15 bases separated the two germline ends. The CDR3 DNA sequence: TGTGCCAGCAGTCAACGGGCCGCAGGGAATTCACCCCTCCACTTT. Translating gives CASSQRAAGNSPLHF.

This clonotype was seen repeatedly, ten times or more. The V gene is TRBV7-9, the J gene TRBJ2-7, with a tentative D call TRBD2 (6 bases). The V end was cut by 1 base, the J end by 1 base, with 8 bases between. The CDR3 sequence is 14 residues long. Looked up from germline, CDR1 is SEHNR and CDR2 is FQNEAQ (reference sequence). The CDR3 nucleotides read TGTGCCAGCAGCTTAGGACTAGATTCCTACGAGCAGTACTTC. Translating it yields CASSLGLDSYEQYF. Based on the CDR3 plus reference TRBV7-9 and TRBJ2-7, the full variable domain is DTGVSQNPRHKITKRGQNVTFRCDPISEHNRLYWYRQTLGQGPEFLTYFQNEAQLEKSRLLSDRFSAERPKGSFSTLEIQRTEQGDSAMYLCASSLGLDSYEQYFGPGTRLTVT.

In this sample, this clonotype turned up a few times. The rearrangement links TRBV25-1 to TRBJ2-2, with 8 bases identical to TRBD1. The CDR3 is made up of 16 amino acids. The V gene end was trimmed by 3 bases and the J gene end by 5 bases; junction bases not matched to a gene: 8. Germline V CDR1 and CDR2: MGHDK, SYGVNS. Here the CDR3 DNA reads TGTGCCAGCAGTGACAGGGGGCCCTCGGGGACCGGGGAGCTGTTTTTT. Amino acids: CASSDRGPSGTGELFF.

In its sample, this clonotype was seen many times. The V and J genes are TRBV20-1 and TRBJ1-4, with D unclear. This CDR3 has 14 residues. From germline, CDR1 is DFQATT and CDR2 SNEGSKA (reference sequence). Between the trimmed V and J ends, which lost 5 bases and 5 bases, there was a span of 15 bases. CDR3 sequence reads: CSARSAQLNEKLFF. The DNA of the CDR3 is TGCAGTGCTCGGAGTGCTCAGCTAAATGAAAAACTGTTTTTT.

This clonotype was counted between two and nine times. V is TRBV7-8 and J is TRBJ1-3; the D gene is possibly TRBD1 (6 bases). V lost 0 bases, J lost 2 bases, and 8 bases lay in between. This CDR3 comprises 15 residues. The germline V gene has CDR1 SGHVS and CDR2 FQNEAQ. The CDR3: CASSLAGGAGNTIYF. DNA for the CDR3: TGTGCCAGCAGCTTAGCAGGGGGGGCTGGAAACACCATATATTTT.